The clone carrying this TCR beta chain was counted many times. The source of the sample is a study of T cell repertoires in cytomegalovirus infection. Study background: Public TCR beta signature analysis indicated the presence of both CMV infection and matching HLA type.

Germline loops: CDR1 SGHTA, CDR2 FQGNSA. The CDR3 length is 15 residues. The germline V and J ends were trimmed by 1 base and 13 bases, with 23 bases remaining between them. A single record per CDR3 protein comes from TCRdb applying MiXCR to the reads. The sample includes approximately 550,000 distinct CDR3 sequences, 16% seen only once; the top ten take roughly 25%. This chain links TRBV7-2 with TRBJ2-7; no clear D gene. The origin of this receptor is a human donor in good health (CMV status not recorded). Some clones in this sample may be carry-over from other donors' samples. Sequencing used CD8+ T cells from PBMCs. In DNA form, the CDR3 reads TGTGCCAGCAGCTTAGGTCTGGCAAAGTTGGAATTGTTTTACTTC. Its translation is CASSLGLAKLELFYF.